This T cell receptor beta chain was sequenced during a study of cytomegalovirus exposure and HLA in healthy donors. Whole-study results and caveats: Immune exposure data for these donors was limited to CMV serostatus.

Notes on this clone: What it binds is unknown.

Both 60 Vbeta primers and 13 Jbeta primers went into the PCR. Assay used: immunoSEQ multiplex PCR; TCRdb lists only in-frame clones, some missing. The sample lists 95,000 to 150,000 clones, around 85% occurring once. The sequenced sample was PBMCs. This sequence originates from a man aged 25 to 40 in good health and CMV-seronegative.

CDR3 region: CASSPLLGRGGNEQFF. CDR3 nucleotides: TGTGCCAGTAGTCCGCTTCTTGGGCGGGGGGGCAATGAGCAGTTCTTC. The rearrangement joins TRBV19 to TRBJ2-1, with TRBD2 matching over 9 bases. The CDR3 sequence is 16 residues long. The trim removed 5 bases at V and 6 bases at J, leaving 11 bases unmatched. Germline V gives CDR1 LNHDA, CDR2 SQIVND (reference sequence). The variable domain in full, completed from reference TRBV19 and TRBJ2-1, reads DGGITQSPKYLFRKEGQNVTLSCEQNLNHDAMYWYRQDPGQGLRLIYYSQIVNDFQKGDIAEGYSVSREKKESFPLTVTSAQKNPTAFYLCASSPLLGRGGNEQFFGPGTRLTVL.